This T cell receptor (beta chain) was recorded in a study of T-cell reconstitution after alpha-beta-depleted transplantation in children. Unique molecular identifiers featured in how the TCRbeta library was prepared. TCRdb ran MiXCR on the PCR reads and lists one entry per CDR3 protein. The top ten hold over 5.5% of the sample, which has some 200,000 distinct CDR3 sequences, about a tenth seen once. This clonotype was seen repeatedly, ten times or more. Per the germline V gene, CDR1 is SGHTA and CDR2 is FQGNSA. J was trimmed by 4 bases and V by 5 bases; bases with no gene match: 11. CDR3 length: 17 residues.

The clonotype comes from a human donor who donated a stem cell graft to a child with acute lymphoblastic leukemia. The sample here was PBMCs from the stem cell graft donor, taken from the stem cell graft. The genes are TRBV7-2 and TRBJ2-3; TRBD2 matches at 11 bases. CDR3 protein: CASSQLAGGLGADTQYF. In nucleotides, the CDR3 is TGTGCCAGCAGCCAATTAGCGGGGGGGCTGGGTGCAGATACGCAGTATTTT.